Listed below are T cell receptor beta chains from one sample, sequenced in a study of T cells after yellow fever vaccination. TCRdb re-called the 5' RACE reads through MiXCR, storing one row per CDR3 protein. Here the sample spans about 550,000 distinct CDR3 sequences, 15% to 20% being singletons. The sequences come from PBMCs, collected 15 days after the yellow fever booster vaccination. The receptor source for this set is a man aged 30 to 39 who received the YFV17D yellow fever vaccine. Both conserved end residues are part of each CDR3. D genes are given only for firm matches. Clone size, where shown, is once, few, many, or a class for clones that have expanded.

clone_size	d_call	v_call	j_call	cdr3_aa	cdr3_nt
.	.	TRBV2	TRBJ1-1	CASSSPGEAFF	TGTGCCAGCAGTTCCCCAGGGGAAGCTTTCTTT
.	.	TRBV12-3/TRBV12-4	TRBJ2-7	CASSPRLAESYEQYF	TGTGCCAGCAGTCCCCGGTTAGCAGAATCATACGAGCAGTACTTC
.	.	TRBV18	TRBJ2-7	CASSPPIGAAYEQYF	TGTGCCAGCTCACCACCGATCGGGGCAGCCTACGAGCAGTACTTC
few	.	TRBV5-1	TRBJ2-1	CASSRISSYNEQFF	TGCGCCAGCAGCAGGATAAGCTCCTACAATGAGCAGTTCTTC
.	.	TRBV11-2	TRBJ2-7	CASSLDGRAAYPYEQYF	TGTGCCAGCAGCTTAGATGGAAGAGCTGCCTACCCCTACGAGCAGTACTTC
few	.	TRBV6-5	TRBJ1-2	CASSLHRMANYGYTF	TGTGCCAGCAGTTTGCACAGGATGGCTAACTATGGCTACACCTTC
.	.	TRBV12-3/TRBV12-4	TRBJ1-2	CASSLAGPYGYTF	TGTGCCAGCAGTTTAGCAGGCCCCTATGGCTACACCTTC
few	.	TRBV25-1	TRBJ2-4	CASSPFGSKNIQYF	TGTGCCAGCAGTCCTTTCGGTTCCAAAAACATTCAGTACTTC
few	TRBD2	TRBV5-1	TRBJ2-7	CASTRTSGSDEQYF	TGCGCCAGCACCCGGACTAGCGGGAGTGACGAGCAGTACTTC
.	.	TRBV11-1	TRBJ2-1	CASSLAIADNEQFF	TGTGCCAGCAGCTTAGCTATAGCGGACAATGAGCAGTTCTTC